These 24 T cell receptor beta chains share one sample of origin, sequenced in a study of OX40 agonist ivuxolimab in advanced cancers. Data came from immunoSEQ multiplex PCR; TCRdb stores just in-frame clones and leaves some out. The data hold nearly 90,000 clones, with 80% to 90% observed a single time. The material sequenced was CD4+ or CD8+ T cells sorted from blood, taken in a trial of the OX40 agonist ivuxolimab. These receptors were taken from an adult with an advanced solid tumor such as melanoma, head and neck, liver or kidney cancer.

CDR3: CASSASSGGAAAGELFF. CDR3 nucleotide sequence: TGCGCCAGCAGCGCTTCTAGCGGGGGGGCCGCAGCCGGGGAGCTGTTTTTT. The gene calls are TRBV5-1 and TRBJ2-2; the match to TRBD2 covers 12 bases. The germline V gene encodes CDR1 SGHRS and CDR2 YFSETQ. The CDR3 contains 17 residues. V trimming: 4 bases; J trimming: 6 bases; junction bases outside the gene matches: 10.

V and J are TRBV7-2 and TRBJ2-5; 7 positions match TRBD2. Germline V gene sequence: CDR1 SGHTA, CDR2 FQGNSA. J gave up 3 bases and V 3 bases, and 4 bases lay outside the gene matches. The CDR3 covers 14 residues. The CDR3 reads CASSFQAGEETQYF. The CDR3 DNA reads as TGTGCCAGCAGCTTCCAGGCGGGGGAAGAGACCCAGTACTTC.

This chain uses TRBV4-3 with TRBJ1-3, with D hard to call. CDR1 and CDR2 from the germline V gene are LGHNA and YSLEER. The ends were cut back, 4 bases at V and 7 bases at J, with 14 bases in the middle. This CDR3 region has 14 residues. The CDR3 region is CASSLETGWNTIYF. The CDR3, as DNA: TGCGCCAGCAGCCTGGAGACGGGCTGGAACACCATATATTTT.

The genes are TRBV5-4 and TRBJ2-1, with TRBD1 matching 7 bases. Germline CDR1 reads SGHNT; CDR2 reads YYREEE (reference sequence). The CDR3 has 16 residues. V lost 2 bases to trimming and J lost 0 bases; unmatched junction nucleotides: 5. DNA for the CDR3: TGTGCCAGCAGCTTCCCGACAGGGTCCTCCTACAATGAGCAGTTCTTC. It translates to CASSFPTGSSYNEQFF.

In this sample, this clone turned up once. CDR3 DNA sequence: TGTGCCAGTAGTACCACCACAGATACGCAGTATTTT. Translation: CASSTTTDTQYF. The rearrangement uses TRBV19 and TRBJ2-3; D gene uncertain. The V gene lost 4 bases and the J gene lost 2 bases, with 4 bases spanning the gap. The V gene's germline CDR1 is LNHDA and CDR2 SQIVND (reference sequence). The CDR3 is 12 residues long.

The rearrangement links TRBV14 to TRBJ2-5; D possibly corresponds to TRBD1 (5 bases). Trimming removed 3 bases from V and 6 bases from J, with 11 bases in between. Germline V gives CDR1 SGHDN, CDR2 FVKESK. The CDR3 is 13 amino acids. The CDR3 protein is CASSHGHFKTQYF. The CDR3 region has the DNA TGTGCCAGCAGCCACGGACATTTTAAGACCCAGTACTTC.

This chain links TRBV6-1 with TRBJ1-5; D perhaps matches TRBD1 (5 bases). V was shortened by 1 base and J by 3 bases, with 7 bases between the two germline ends. The CDR3 contains 14 residues. Germline CDR1 and CDR2: MNHNS and SASEGT. This CDR3 reads CASSEGRANQPQHF. The CDR3 region has the DNA TGTGCCAGCAGTGAAGGCAGGGCCAATCAGCCCCAGCATTTT.

This chain joins TRBV19 and TRBJ1-3; no clear D gene. CDR1 and CDR2 (germline): LNHDA, SQIVND (reference sequence). V was pared by 6 bases and J by 4 bases, with 10 bases between. The CDR3 sequence is 13 residues long. The CDR3 region has the DNA TGTGCCAGTAGCGCGGTCACAGGAAACACCATATATTTT. Residues: CASSAVTGNTIYF.

This chain joins TRBV4-1 and TRBJ1-2; 7 nucleotides line up with TRBD1. Germline V gives CDR1 MGHRA, CDR2 YSYEKL. The CDR3 has 13 amino acids. V shed 3 bases, J shed 6 bases, and the junction held 4 bases outside the gene matches. This CDR3 reads CASSQRGGNGYTF. The CDR3 DNA reads as TGCGCCAGCAGCCAGAGAGGGGGCAATGGCTACACCTTC.

The chain employs TRBV4-3 and TRBJ2-5; D is undetermined. V lost 0 bases, J lost 3 bases, and 5 bases lay in between. Germline V gene sequence: CDR1 LGHNA, CDR2 YSLEER. This CDR3 has 13 amino acids. CDR3 protein: CASSQERKETQYF. CDR3 bases: TGCGCCAGCAGCCAAGAAAGGAAAGAGACCCAGTACTTC.

The rearrangement joins TRBV2 to TRBJ1-2; D is possibly TRBD1 (5 bases). CDR3 length: 15 residues. Per germline, CDR1 SNHLY and CDR2 FYNNEI. The V and J ends lost 5 bases and 8 bases respectively, with 21 bases between them. The CDR3 protein is CASSPSRRGADGYTF. DNA of the CDR3: TGTGCCAGCAGTCCCTCAAGGAGAGGGGCGGACGGCTACACCTTC.

This clone was picked up one time. The chain uses TRBV5-1 and TRBJ2-4; TRBD1 matches 7 bases. This CDR3 contains 16 residues. Per the germline V gene, CDR1 is SGHRS and CDR2 is YFSETQ. The V gene end was trimmed by 1 base and the J gene end by 0 bases; junction bases not matched to a gene: 4. The DNA for the CDR3 is TGCGCCAGCAGCTTGTCAGGGGGTGAAGCCAAAAACATTCAGTACTTC. This translates into CASSLSGGEAKNIQYF.

The chain carries TRBV18 and TRBJ2-7; D not certain. Germline V gene data show CDR1 as KGHSH and CDR2 as LQKENI. The CDR3 is 15 residues long. V dropped 2 bases and J dropped 9 bases, with 20 bases sitting between them. The CDR3 DNA reads TGTGCCAGCTCACCAAACCGAGATAGCCTACGAGGGCAGTACTTC. Protein: CASSPNRDSLRGQYF.

The chain has TRBV11-3 and TRBJ2-2; 9 bases align to TRBD2. V lost 6 bases, J lost 5 bases, and 7 bases stayed unmatched. From germline, CDR1 is SGHNT and CDR2 YENEEA. The CDR3 contains 15 residues. The CDR3 sequence is CASRASGTGTGELFF. The DNA for the CDR3 is TGTGCCAGCAGAGCTAGCGGGACCGGTACCGGGGAGCTGTTTTTT.

The V gene is TRBV12-5, the J gene TRBJ2-1; D is unresolved. The CDR3 sequence is 14 residues long. Trimming took 3 bases from V and 8 from J, leaving 14 bases between them. CDR1 LGHNT and CDR2 FRNRAP come from the germline V gene. The CDR3 reads CASGFGRKWDEQFF. DNA for the CDR3: TGTGCTAGTGGTTTCGGGCGGAAATGGGATGAGCAGTTCTTC.

The V and J genes are TRBV5-5 and TRBJ1-2; a possible D gene is TRBD1 (5 bases). Germline V gene data show CDR1 as SGHKS and CDR2 as YYEKEE (reference sequence). Trimming stripped 6 bases from V and 0 bases from J, with 12 bases between. This CDR3 is 14 amino acids long. The CDR3 DNA follows: TGTGCCAGCACTCGACAGACAGCTAACTATGGCTACACCTTC. Translating it yields CASTRQTANYGYTF.

Comments on this clone: The sample has other DNA sequences that encode this CDR3 too. The chain carries TRBV7-3 and TRBJ2-1; 10 nucleotides align to TRBD1. CDR3 size: 15 residues. The germline V gene has CDR1 SGHTA and CDR2 FQGTGA. V dropped 5 bases and J dropped 7; count of bases not matched to a gene: 8. The CDR3 DNA reads as TGTGCCAGCAGCAAAGCCAGGACAGGGGGAAATGAGCAGTTCTTC. It specifies CASSKARTGGNEQFF.

The chain uses TRBV30 and TRBJ2-3; TRBD1 is a possible D gene (5 bases). The CDR3 is 13 amino acids. The germline V and J ends were trimmed by 2 bases and 3 bases, with 9 bases remaining between them. Germline V CDR1 and CDR2: GTSNPN, SVGIG (reference sequence). The CDR3 nucleotides are TGTGCCTGGAGTAGACAGTCTACAGATACGCAGTATTTT. Protein product: CAWSRQSTDTQYF.

The chain has TRBV7-2 and TRBJ1-2; perhaps TRBD1 as D (5 bases). V was shortened by 5 bases and J by 3 bases, with 19 bases between the two germline ends. Per the germline V gene, CDR1 is SGHTA and CDR2 is FQGNSA. This CDR3 contains 16 residues. The CDR3 coding sequence is TGTGCCAGCAGCCTAGATGGCGGGGCCGGCGACTATGGCTACACCTTC. Translation gives CASSLDGGAGDYGYTF.

The chain carries TRBV25-1 and TRBJ2-2, with TRBD1 matching 11 bases. There are 17 residues in the CDR3. Looked up from germline, CDR1 is MGHDK and CDR2 is SYGVNS. The V gene end was trimmed by 3 bases and the J gene end by 4 bases; junction bases not matched to a gene: 7. The CDR3, as DNA: TGTGCCAGCAGTGACGTGATGGGGACAGGGGGCACCGGGGAGCTGTTTTTT. Translated: CASSDVMGTGGTGELFF.

This clone turned up a few times. The rearrangement links TRBV11-2 to TRBJ2-7; D is uncertain. The CDR3 consists of 14 residues. Germline V gives CDR1 SGHAT, CDR2 FQNNGV. Trimming removed 5 bases from V and 3 bases from J, with 14 bases in between. CDR3 protein: CASSASRDRYEQYF. CDR3 DNA sequence: TGTGCCAGCAGCGCCAGCCGCGACCGCTACGAGCAGTACTTC. Full variable domain (remainder filled in from reference TRBV11-2 and TRBJ2-7): EAGVAQSPRYKIIEKRQSVAFWCNPISGHATLYWYQQILGQGPKLLIQFQNNGVVDDSQLPKDRFSAERLKGVDSTLKIQPAKLEDSAVYLCASSASRDRYEQYFGPGTRLTVT.

This rearrangement joins TRBV19 to TRBJ2-1; 13 bases fit TRBD2. With V trimmed by 10 bases and J by 2 bases, 5 bases remained unmatched. Germline loops: CDR1 LNHDA, CDR2 SQIVND (reference sequence). The CDR3 runs 15 residues. Here the CDR3 DNA reads TGTGCCACAACTAGCGGGGGGGCCCCCTACAATGAGCAGTTCTTC. It codes for CATTSGGAPYNEQFF.

The J gene is TRBJ2-3, the V gene TRBV29-1; no reliable D call. Trimming shortened V by 8 bases and J by 0 bases, and 9 bases separated the two germline ends. This CDR3 has 12 residues. The germline V gene encodes CDR1 SQVTM and CDR2 ANQGSEA. CDR3 region: CSLIASTDTQYF. The CDR3 bases are TGCAGCCTCATAGCTAGCACAGATACGCAGTATTTT.

V and J are TRBV7-2 and TRBJ1-1; no clear D. This CDR3 spans 14 amino acids. CDR1 is SGHTA, CDR2 FQGNSA, per germline. Trimming cost V 7 bases and J 0 bases, with 12 bases left between them. DNA for the CDR3: TGTGCCAGCATCCCGGACCCTTTGAACACTGAAGCTTTCTTT. Translated, it gives CASIPDPLNTEAFF.